The 31 T cell receptor beta chains reported below all come from one sample, sequenced in a study of blood T cells in healthy people across ages. Combining a sample-barcoded 5' primer with a J-beta primer mix, a second PCR ran for about 7 to 12 cycles. TCRdb reprocessed the 5' RACE reads with MiXCR, giving one entry per CDR3 protein. The sample shows hundreds of thousands of distinct CDR3 sequences, roughly 29% of them seen only once. The sequenced sample consisted of blood. These TCRs come from a woman aged 70 to 79 in good health.

This chain links TRBV29-1 with TRBJ1-1; possible D gene TRBD1, 5 bases. The CDR3 contains 12 residues. CDR1 is SQVTM and CDR2 is ANQGSEA in the germline V gene. The germline V and J ends were trimmed by 3 bases and 6 bases, with 11 bases remaining between them. The CDR3 is CSVDRVLPEAFF. In nucleotides, the CDR3 is TGCAGCGTTGACAGGGTTTTGCCTGAAGCTTTCTTT.

Only a few counts were recorded for this clonotype. The chain uses TRBV28 and TRBJ1-6; D call uncertain. With 6 bases removed from V and 5 bases from J, the gap between germline ends came to 5 bases. The CDR3 sequence is 12 residues long. In germline, CDR1 is MDHEN, CDR2 SYDVKM. The CDR3 nucleotides read TGTGCCAGCAGGATAAATAATTCACCCCTCCACTTT. It specifies CASRINNSPLHF.

The chain combines TRBV2 with TRBJ2-7, with TRBD2 identical over 7 bases. Germline trimming cut 3 bases from V and 4 bases from J; bases unmatched to any gene: 12. The CDR3 sequence is 16 residues long. CDR1 and CDR2 from the germline V gene are SNHLY and FYNNEI. DNA for the CDR3: TGTGCCAGCAGTGAGGTTAGGGGAGCGGGACCGTACGAGCAGTACTTC. It specifies CASSEVRGAGPYEQYF.

In its sample, this clonotype was seen a few times. The CDR3 loop is CSVVLGANEKLFF. The CDR3 DNA reads TGCAGCGTTGTATTGGGTGCTAATGAAAAACTGTTTTTT. V and J are TRBV29-1 and TRBJ1-4; D gene uncertain. The CDR3 totals 13 residues. The germline gives CDR1 SQVTM, CDR2 ANQGSEA. V was trimmed by 4 bases and J by 3 bases, leaving 9 bases between them.

This rearrangement joins TRBV6-6 to TRBJ2-1, with 7 bases that match TRBD1. Germline V gene sequence: CDR1 MNHNY, CDR2 SVGAGI (reference sequence). CDR3 length equals 15 residues. J gave up 0 bases and V 5 bases, and 4 bases lay outside the gene matches. CDR3 in amino acids: CASSASGGSYNEQFF. CDR3 bases: TGTGCCAGCAGTGCCTCAGGGGGCTCCTACAATGAGCAGTTCTTC.

This clonotype was seen a handful of times. The chain couples TRBV12-3 or TRBV12-4 to TRBJ1-1; 8 nucleotides match TRBD1. The CDR3 has 16 residues. V dropped 5 bases and J dropped 1; count of bases not matched to a gene: 9. CDR3 region: CASSPDRGGTNTEAFF. In DNA form, the CDR3 reads TGTGCCAGCAGTCCCGACAGGGGAGGGACGAACACTGAAGCTTTCTTT.

With respect to this clonotype: Because the CDR3 is missing its conserved closing phenylalanine or tryptophan, this is likely a read error. J is TRBJ1-2 and V is TRBV28; D is unclear. Trimming took 6 bases from V and 8 from J, leaving 19 bases between them. CDR1 and CDR2 (germline): MDHEN, SYDVKM. The CDR3 runs to 14 residues. CDR3 DNA sequence: TGTGCCAGCAGCCAACCGCACCGGTTCCCAGGCTACACCATC. This gives the protein CASSQPHRFPGYTI.

The rearrangement uses TRBV20-1 and TRBJ2-3, with D perhaps matching TRBD2 (6 bases). Trimming removed 6 bases from V and 2 bases from J, with 21 bases in between. CDR1 is DFQATT, CDR2 SNEGSKA, per germline (reference sequence). The CDR3 has 16 amino acids. This CDR3 reads CSARREAALLTDTQYF. Written as DNA, the CDR3 is TGCAGTGCGCGGAGGGAGGCAGCCCTTCTCACAGATACGCAGTATTTT.

This clonotype has only a few counts. The V and J genes are TRBV29-1 and TRBJ2-7; tentatively, D is TRBD1 (5 bases). V was trimmed by 2 bases and J by 0 bases, leaving 8 bases between them. The CDR3 consists of 13 residues. Looked up from germline, CDR1 is SQVTM and CDR2 is ANQGSEA. DNA for the CDR3: TGCAGCGTTGAAATAGGGGACTCCTACGAGCAGTACTTC. Translated, it gives CSVEIGDSYEQYF.

This clonotype showed up just a few times. The rearrangement joins TRBV4-3 to TRBJ2-5; D ambiguous. CDR3 length equals 15 residues. The germline gives CDR1 LGHNA, CDR2 YSLEER. Trimming removed 0 bases from V and 2 bases from J, with 10 bases in between. The CDR3 coding sequence is TGCGCCAGCAGCCAAGATACGCGAACACAAGAGACCCAGTACTTC. It yields the protein CASSQDTRTQETQYF.

The V gene is TRBV20-1, the J gene TRBJ2-4, with 10 nucleotides matching TRBD2. This CDR3 has 14 residues. Per germline, CDR1 DFQATT and CDR2 SNEGSKA (reference sequence). V gave up 4 bases and J gave up 5 bases; unmatched junction bases: 5. CDR3 nucleotides: TGCAGTGCTACCGTAGCGGGGGGACAAAACATTCAGTACTTC. Translating it yields CSATVAGGQNIQYF.

The table lists this clonotype with a few counts. V is TRBV5-1 and J is TRBJ2-7, with a weak D call TRBD2 (6 bases). The CDR3 covers 15 residues. Germline-derived CDR1 and CDR2 are SGHRS and YFSETQ. Between the trimmed V and J ends, which lost 0 bases and 6 bases, there was a span of 16 bases. The CDR3 DNA follows: TGCGCCAGCAGCTTGGGTGGAGCGGGCTACGGCGAGCAGTACTTC. Protein: CASSLGGAGYGEQYF.

About this clonotype itself: Mismatch with germline at one junction end may stem from a read error. The chain recombines TRBV5-6 with TRBJ1-2; D possibly corresponds to TRBD1 (5 bases). Germline V gives CDR1 SGHDT, CDR2 YYEEEE. CDR3 length: 15 residues. Here the CDR3 reads CASSLKTGRPYGYTF. CDR3 DNA sequence: TGTGCCAGCAGCTTGAAAACGGGACGGCCCTATGGCTACACTTTC. Supplemented by reference TRBV5-6 and TRBJ1-2, the full variable domain reads DAGVTQSPTHLIKTRGQQVTLRCSPKSGHDTVSWYQQALGQGPQFIFQYYEEEERQRGNFPDRFSGHQFPNYSSELNVNALLLGDSALYLCASSLKTGRPYGYTFGSGTRLTVV.

As to this clonotype: A read error may produce the germline difference seen at one junction end. V usage is TRBV2 and J usage is TRBJ2-3; TRBD1 matches 10 bases. The CDR3 length is 14 residues. Germline lookup yields CDR1 SNHLY and CDR2 FYNNEI. CDR3 region: CASSLKTGGNTRYF. CDR3 nucleotide sequence: TGTGCCAGCAGCCTTAAGACAGGGGGCAATACGCGGTATTTT.

The chain links TRBV25-1 to TRBJ2-4, with 7 positions matching TRBD1. The CDR3 loop spans 13 amino acids. The ends lost 4 bases at V and 3 bases at J; junction bases unmatched: 0. The germline CDR1 and CDR2 sequences are MGHDK and SYGVNS. In nucleotides, the CDR3 is TGTGCCAGCAGTGCAGGGGGCAAAAACATTCAGTACTTC. Translating it yields CASSAGGKNIQYF.

V and J are TRBV12-3 or TRBV12-4 and TRBJ2-1, with D maybe TRBD1 (5 bases). This CDR3 is 16 amino acids long. The V gene lost 6 bases and the J gene lost 2 bases, with 17 bases spanning the gap. For the CDR3, the DNA is TGTGCCAGCAGGCTCACAGGAGATAGGGCCTACAATGAGCAGTTCTTC. Residues: CASRLTGDRAYNEQFF.

This chain links TRBV20-1 with TRBJ1-4, with no clear D. V was clipped by 1 base and J by 3 bases, with 3 bases between them. Germline V lookup: CDR1 DFQATT, CDR2 SNEGSKA (reference sequence). The length of the CDR3 is 12 residues. The CDR3 is CSARVPNEKLFF. For the CDR3, the DNA is TGCAGTGCTAGAGTGCCTAATGAAAAACTGTTTTTT.

The chain recombines TRBV3-1 with TRBJ2-1; D gene uncertain. The CDR3 is made up of 15 amino acids. V dropped 2 bases and J dropped 6 bases, with 14 bases sitting between them. Germline CDR1 LGHDT, CDR2 YNNKEL (reference sequence). The CDR3 DNA is TGTGCCAGCAGCCAAAGGGCCGTTAGTTCCAATGAGCAGTTCTTC. Its protein product is CASSQRAVSSNEQFF.

This clonotype was detected many times. J is TRBJ2-7 and V is TRBV27; D may correspond to TRBD1 or TRBD2 (5 bases each). CDR1 is MNHEY, CDR2 SMNVEV, per germline (reference sequence). Trimming pared 5 bases from V and 2 bases from J, leaving 16 bases between. The CDR3 consists of 15 residues. This CDR3 reads CASSPLGTSTYEQYF. The CDR3 DNA reads TGTGCCAGCAGTCCCTTAGGGACGTCTACCTACGAGCAGTACTTC.

The rearrangement links TRBV25-1 to TRBJ1-4, with D possibly TRBD1 on 5 matching bases. The CDR3 is made up of 15 amino acids. CDR1 and CDR2 (germline): MGHDK, SYGVNS. The V gene lost 4 bases and the J gene lost 10 bases, with 19 bases spanning the gap. The CDR3 bases are TGTGCCAGCAGTGGAAAGGGGACCTACGTAGGAAAACTGTTTTTT. This codes for CASSGKGTYVGKLFF.

This chain uses TRBV5-1 with TRBJ2-5, with D possibly being TRBD2 (6 bases). Germline lookup yields CDR1 SGHRS and CDR2 YFSETQ. The CDR3 sequence is 14 residues long. The germline V and J ends were trimmed by 3 bases and 7 bases, with 16 bases remaining between them. CDR3: CASSSRSGEGTQYF. DNA for the CDR3: TGCGCCAGCAGCTCTCGCTCGGGAGAGGGGACCCAGTACTTC.

This clonotype was seen more than once but under ten times. The chain has TRBV10-3 and TRBJ1-3; D is possibly TRBD1 (5 bases). Germline-derived CDR1 and CDR2 are ENHRY and SYGVKD. V lost 7 bases, J lost 2 bases, and 9 bases lay in between. The CDR3 has 13 residues. The CDR3 spells CAITQGAGNTIYF. The CDR3 nucleotides are TGTGCCATCACGCAGGGCGCTGGAAACACCATATATTTT.

In this sample, this clonotype turned up a few times. This chain uses TRBV3-1 with TRBJ2-3; 8 positions match TRBD2. V lost 4 bases and J lost 8; bases outside the gene matches: 11. The CDR3 is 15 residues long. CDR1 is LGHDT and CDR2 is YNNKEL in the germline V gene (reference sequence). The CDR3 nucleotides read TGTGCCAGCAGCCCCGTAGCGGGGCCGGAGGGTACGCAGTATTTT. Encoded protein: CASSPVAGPEGTQYF.

This clonotype has at least ten counts. The chain employs TRBV5-6 and TRBJ2-7; D uncertain. CDR1 is SGHDT, CDR2 YYEEEE, per germline. V lost 0 bases to trimming and J lost 2 bases, with 9 bases between them. The CDR3 is 14 residues long. CDR3 sequence: CASSLDATAYEQYF. CDR3 nucleotides: TGTGCCAGCAGCTTGGATGCCACAGCCTACGAGCAGTACTTC.

This clonotype was counted only a few times. The chain uses TRBV20-1 and TRBJ2-7; a possible D gene is TRBD1 (6 bases). Judging by the DNA end, TRBJ2-1 fits better; the J call may be wrong. Germline V gene sequence: CDR1 DFQATT, CDR2 SNEGSKA (reference sequence). The CDR3 length is 15 residues. CDR3 coding DNA: TGCAGTGCGCCCACACCGGGCCAGGGGTACAATGAGCAGTTCTTC. As protein: CSAPTPGQGYNEQFF.

The chain recombines TRBV5-6 with TRBJ2-5, with D perhaps matching TRBD1 (5 bases). Trimming took off 3 bases at V and 1 base at J, with 10 bases between the two ends. The CDR3 consists of 14 residues. Germline-derived CDR1 and CDR2 are SGHDT and YYEEEE. This CDR3 is CASSWGGSQETQYF. The CDR3 bases are TGTGCCAGCAGCTGGGGCGGAAGCCAAGAGACCCAGTACTTC. The variable domain in full, completed from reference TRBV5-6 and TRBJ2-5, reads DAGVTQSPTHLIKTRGQQVTLRCSPKSGHDTVSWYQQALGQGPQFIFQYYEEEERQRGNFPDRFSGHQFPNYSSELNVNALLLGDSALYLCASSWGGSQETQYFGPGTRLLVL.

Ten or more counts support this clonotype. Here the CDR3 reads CASSQGRGQTTRGELFF. In DNA, the CDR3 is TGCGCCAGCAGCCAAGGCCGGGGACAGACGACGCGGGGGGAGCTGTTTTTT. The chain uses TRBV4-1 and TRBJ2-2; 7 bases align to TRBD1. After removal of 1 base from V and 8 bases from J, the junction contained 13 bases not matched to a gene. Germline V gives CDR1 MGHRA, CDR2 YSYEKL. The CDR3 consists of 17 residues.

This clonotype has only a few counts. The V gene is TRBV18, the J gene TRBJ1-1; D may be TRBD1 (5 bases). Trimming pared 5 bases from V and 0 bases from J, leaving 7 bases between. The germline V gene has CDR1 KGHSH and CDR2 LQKENI. This CDR3 region has 13 residues. The CDR3, as DNA: TGTGCCAGCTCAGGGGGGATGAACACTGAAGCTTTCTTT. The encoded protein is CASSGGMNTEAFF.

This clonotype showed up many times. V usage is TRBV6-5 and J usage is TRBJ2-7, with 12 nucleotides matching TRBD2. V trimming: 0 bases; J trimming: 7 bases; junction bases outside the gene matches: 7. This CDR3 comprises 16 residues. Germline CDR1 reads MNHEY; CDR2 reads SVGAGI. CDR3 in amino acids: CASSYSSRTSGKEQYF. As DNA, the CDR3 is TGTGCCAGCAGTTACTCGAGTAGGACTAGCGGGAAGGAGCAGTACTTC.

This clonotype came up a few times. CDR3 sequence: CASSPLKVPYEQYF. CDR3 DNA sequence: TGTGCCAGCAGCCCCCTCAAAGTCCCCTACGAGCAGTACTTC. V and J are TRBV3-1 and TRBJ2-7; D unresolved. Germline CDR1 and CDR2: LGHDT and YNNKEL (reference sequence). V lost 4 bases and J lost 2, with 12 bases in between. The CDR3 contains 14 residues.

This clonotype has only a few counts. The CDR3 spells CASSLSDRGTDTQYF. CDR3 sequence (DNA): TGTGCCAGCAGCTTATCCGACAGAGGCACAGATACGCAGTATTTT. This chain uses TRBV7-6 with TRBJ2-3, with D possibly being TRBD1 (5 bases). Germline V CDR1 and CDR2: SGHVS, FNYEAQ. This CDR3 has 15 residues. The germline V and J ends were trimmed by 2 bases and 1 base, with 10 bases remaining between them.